This paragraph covers one TCR beta chain sequence. Its cognate antigen is unknown. This sample was taken from a study of cytomegalovirus exposure and HLA in healthy donors. The PCR was carried out with 60 Vbeta primers and 13 Jbeta primers. Original handling: There were tens of millions of unique TCR beta chains by a later count, and 10 million to 12 million of them were shared. Assay: immunoSEQ multiplex PCR; the TCRdb copy retains only in-frame clones and omits some. V and J calls and clone size are copied from that table; D and trimming were computed from the DNA. Altogether under 60,000 clones are present, approximately 75% being singletons, with the ten largest covering more than 3%. Study conclusions and caveats: Within the data, a cluster of highly shared sequence variants was likely a sequencing artifact. Cytomegalovirus association was assigned to over 150 TCR beta chains. Roughly even sequencing depth across donors was the assumption behind the presence/absence analyses.

V dropped 0 bases and J dropped 0; count of bases not matched to a gene: 3. The length of the CDR3 is 16 residues. In germline, CDR1 is GTSNPN, CDR2 SVGIG (reference sequence). J is TRBJ1-3 and V is TRBV30; 9 nucleotides agree with TRBD1. The sample comprised PBMCs. The source of this sequence is a woman aged 35 to 49 in good health and CMV-seropositive. This CDR3 is CAWSVGQGYSGNTIYF. Written as DNA, the CDR3 is TGTGCCTGGAGTGTCGGACAGGGGTACTCTGGAAACACCATATATTTT.